A single sample gave rise to the 27 T cell receptor beta chains below, sequenced in a study of blood T cell repertoires in COVID-19. This table comes from immunoSEQ multiplex PCR, and its TCRdb copy is limited to in-frame clones, with some not included. The sample consists of around 150,000 clones, around 80% of them appearing once. Specimen: PBMCs or T cells enriched from blood (not recorded which). The receptors originated from a man between 65 and 80 years old who had been exposed to COVID-19.

This rearrangement joins TRBV7-2 to TRBJ2-1; 12 bases agree with TRBD2. Germline V gene lookup returns CDR1 SGHTA and CDR2 FQGNSA. CDR3 length: 16 amino acids. Losses at the gene ends were 5 bases for V and 2 bases for J; bases not matched to a gene: 4. The CDR3 nucleotides read TGTGCCAGCAGCACCAGGACTAGCGGGACCTACAATGAGCAGTTCTTC. This gives the protein CASSTRTSGTYNEQFF.

V is TRBV7-2 and J is TRBJ1-6; D perhaps matches TRBD1 (5 bases). V was clipped by 1 base and J by 10 bases, with 8 bases between them. Germline CDR1 reads SGHTA; CDR2 reads FQGNSA. The CDR3 is 13 residues long. CDR3 in amino acids: CASSLGRDSPLHF. The CDR3 region has the DNA TGTGCCAGCAGCTTAGGGCGGGACTCACCCCTCCACTTT.

This clone occurred once. The chain combines TRBV6-2 or TRBV6-3 with TRBJ1-4, with D possibly TRBD1 on 5 matching bases. Trimming shortened V by 4 bases and J by 3 bases, and 12 bases separated the two germline ends. This CDR3 contains 15 residues. Germline CDR1 reads MNHEY; CDR2 reads SVGEGT. The CDR3 reads CASSSFGAANEKLFF. DNA of the CDR3: TGTGCCAGCAGTTCCTTTGGGGCTGCTAATGAAAAACTGTTTTTT.

The chain employs TRBV11-2 and TRBJ2-5, with 10 bases lining up with TRBD1. Germline V gene lookup returns CDR1 SGHAT and CDR2 FQNNGV. The CDR3 totals 15 residues. The J segment lost 4 bases and the V segment lost 4 bases, leaving 6 bases of the junction unmatched. The CDR3 protein is CASSWKTGGRETQYF. CDR3 nucleotide sequence: TGTGCCAGCAGCTGGAAGACAGGGGGCAGAGAGACCCAGTACTTC.

The chain is built from TRBV19 and TRBJ1-2; perhaps TRBD1 as D (5 bases). Germline CDR1 reads LNHDA; CDR2 reads SQIVND (reference sequence). The CDR3 contains 13 residues. V lost 7 bases and J lost 0, with 9 bases in between. CDR3 bases: TGTGCCAGTACCGGGGGGGCTAACTATGGCTACACCTTC. Its protein is CASTGGANYGYTF.

The count of this clone is one. This sequence joins TRBV5-6 and TRBJ2-4, with a tentative D call TRBD2 (8 bases). This CDR3 has 15 amino acids. Trimming stripped 2 bases from V and 6 bases from J, with 15 bases between. CDR1 is SGHDT, CDR2 YYEEEE, per germline. CDR3 protein: CASSFGGDSRNIQYF. In DNA form, the CDR3 reads TGTGCCAGCAGCTTCGGGGGGGACAGCCGAAACATTCAGTACTTC.

This chain uses TRBV6-6 with TRBJ1-5; 10 positions match TRBD1. V trimming: 5 bases; J trimming: 0 bases; junction bases outside the gene matches: 7. Germline V gene lookup returns CDR1 MNHNY and CDR2 SVGAGI (reference sequence). CDR3 size: 17 residues. CDR3 in amino acids: CASSPGTGVYSNQPQHF. The CDR3 DNA is TGTGCCAGCAGTCCCGGGACAGGGGTTTATAGCAATCAGCCCCAGCATTTT.

This clone was seen a handful of times. This chain links TRBV12-3 or TRBV12-4 with TRBJ1-2; a weak D match, TRBD1 (6 bases). The CDR3 covers 13 residues. Trimming shortened V by 5 bases and J by 8 bases, and 15 bases separated the two germline ends. CDR3 region: CASSLQGSGGYTF. The CDR3 DNA is TGTGCCAGCAGTCTCCAGGGGTCGGGAGGCTACACCTTC.

The chain links TRBV24-1 to TRBJ1-4, with 10 bases lining up with TRBD1. In germline, CDR1 is KGHDR, CDR2 SFDVKD. Unmatched junction bases numbered 9, after V lost 4 bases and J lost 8 bases. CDR3 length equals 16 residues. The CDR3 bases are TGTGCCACCAGTGACCCCCGACAGGGGGCTTGGGAAAAACTGTTTTTT. Translation: CATSDPRQGAWEKLFF.

The J gene is TRBJ1-1, the V gene TRBV27; a weak D match, TRBD1 (6 bases). The germline V gene has CDR1 MNHEY and CDR2 SMNVEV (reference sequence). Between the trimmed V and J ends, which lost 3 bases and 0 bases, there was a span of 8 bases. CDR3 length: 14 residues. CDR3 bases: TGTGCCAGCAGTTTTGACAGGCTGAACACTGAAGCTTTCTTT. This translates into CASSFDRLNTEAFF.

The CDR3 sequence: CASSPGTGLNQPQHF. The CDR3 bases are TGCGCCAGCAGCCCCGGGACAGGGCTAAATCAGCCCCAGCATTTT. The rearrangement uses TRBV5-1 and TRBJ1-5; 9 positions match TRBD1. This CDR3 region has 15 residues. Germline V gene data show CDR1 as SGHRS and CDR2 as YFSETQ. V was clipped by 4 bases and J by 4 bases; unmatched bases: 6.

The rearrangement uses TRBV18 and TRBJ1-2; D gene uncertain. Deletions cut 3 bases from V and 2 bases from J, with 10 bases between. The CDR3 length is 14 residues. CDR1 is KGHSH, CDR2 LQKENI, per germline. The CDR3 bases are TGTGCCAGCTCACCGACGACGGAGAACTATGGCTACACCTTC. Encoded protein: CASSPTTENYGYTF. Using reference TRBV18 and TRBJ1-2 for the parts outside the CDR3, the full variable domain is NAGVMQNPRHLVRRRGQEARLRCSPMKGHSHVYWYRQLPEEGLKFMVYLQKENIIDESGMPKERFSAEFPKEGPSILRIQQVVRGDSAAYFCASSPTTENYGYTFGSGTRLTVV.

Worth noting for this clone: Within the sample, other DNA sequences also encode this same CDR3. The chain has TRBV20-1 and TRBJ1-2; TRBD1 agrees at 7 bases. Germline V lookup: CDR1 DFQATT, CDR2 SNEGSKA (reference sequence). This CDR3 is built from 11 residues. V lost 5 bases, J lost 5 bases, and 2 bases stayed unmatched. Here the CDR3 reads CSARQGYGYTF. The CDR3 DNA reads TGCAGTGCTCGACAGGGATATGGCTACACCTTC.

V usage is TRBV5-6 and J usage is TRBJ1-4; D possibly corresponds to TRBD1 (5 bases). This CDR3 has 15 residues. Per germline, CDR1 SGHDT and CDR2 YYEEEE. With 0 bases removed from V and 5 bases from J, the gap between germline ends came to 11 bases. CDR3 sequence (DNA): TGTGCCAGCAGCTTGGGTCCAGGGAGGAATGAAAAACTGTTTTTT. This codes for CASSLGPGRNEKLFF.

The chain is built from TRBV9 and TRBJ2-3, with D uncertain. The CDR3 has 15 amino acids. From germline, CDR1 is SGDLS and CDR2 YYNGEE. The V end was cut by 0 bases, the J end by 1 base, with 9 bases between. CDR3 sequence: CASSVADTRTDTQYF. In DNA, the CDR3 is TGTGCCAGCAGCGTAGCAGATACACGCACAGATACGCAGTATTTT.

CDR3 region: CASSRQGGTNEKLFF. CDR3 nucleotide sequence: TGTGCCAGCAGTCGACAGGGCGGAACTAATGAAAAACTGTTTTTT. This sequence joins TRBV6-5 and TRBJ1-4, with 7 bases lining up with TRBD1. Germline trimming cut 5 bases from V and 1 base from J; bases unmatched to any gene: 4. The CDR3 is 15 residues long. The V gene's germline CDR1 is MNHEY and CDR2 SVGAGI.

This chain joins TRBV12-3 or TRBV12-4 and TRBJ1-4; D is possibly TRBD1 (5 bases). The CDR3 has 13 residues. Trimming removed 6 bases from V and 4 bases from J, with 9 bases in between. CDR3 DNA sequence: TGTGCCAGCAGGAGACAGTATAATGAAAAACTGTTTTTT. Protein product: CASRRQYNEKLFF.

The V gene is TRBV7-6, the J gene TRBJ2-1, with a tentative D call TRBD2 (6 bases). The CDR3 contains 15 residues. Germline V CDR1 and CDR2: SGHVS, FNYEAQ. Trimming left V 1 base short and J 0 bases short, with 7 bases between. The CDR3 DNA follows: TGTGCCAGCAGCTTAGACGGGAGCTCCTACAATGAGCAGTTCTTC. As protein: CASSLDGSSYNEQFF.

This chain joins TRBV2 and TRBJ1-3, with D uncertain. The CDR3 covers 15 residues. CDR1 is SNHLY, CDR2 FYNNEI, per germline. Trimming left V 2 bases short and J 0 bases short, with 8 bases between. CDR3 in amino acids: CASSERSFSGNTIYF. For the CDR3, the DNA is TGTGCCAGCAGTGAACGGTCATTCTCTGGAAACACCATATATTTT.

The chain recombines TRBV9 with TRBJ1-1; tentative D call: TRBD1 (6 bases). The CDR3 contains 14 residues. CDR1 is SGDLS, CDR2 YYNGEE, per germline. Trimming removed 2 bases from V and 0 bases from J, with 8 bases in between. CDR3 nucleotide sequence: TGTGCCAGCAGCGTCGACAGGTTGAACACTGAAGCTTTCTTT. Residues: CASSVDRLNTEAFF.

This sequence joins TRBV11-2 and TRBJ2-7, with 8 nucleotides matching TRBD1. CDR1 is SGHAT, CDR2 FQNNGV, per germline. Trimming at V came to 7 bases and at J to 4 bases, leaving 9 bases not matched to a gene. The CDR3 covers 14 residues. The CDR3 nucleotides are TGTGCCAGCAACCCAGGGGGCAGCAAATACGAGCAGTACTTC. This gives the protein CASNPGGSKYEQYF.

This clone has just a few counts. This chain uses TRBV7-2 with TRBJ2-7; 9 bases are a match to TRBD2. This CDR3 has 14 amino acids. Germline V gives CDR1 SGHTA, CDR2 FQGNSA. V lost 3 bases to trimming and J lost 3 bases; unmatched junction nucleotides: 3. CDR3 protein: CASSLGSGSYEQYF. CDR3 in DNA: TGTGCCAGCAGCTTGGGTAGCGGGAGCTACGAGCAGTACTTC.

The chain has TRBV12-3 or TRBV12-4 and TRBJ1-2; D perhaps matches TRBD1 (5 bases). The CDR3 extends over 13 amino acids. V lost 5 bases and J lost 3, with 10 bases in between. The CDR3 DNA reads TGTGCCAGCAGTCCTACGACAGACTATGGCTACACCTTC. Its translation: CASSPTTDYGYTF.

As for this clone: This is likely a read error, given that the CDR3 carries no conserved phenylalanine or tryptophan at its end. No DNA is shown, since the ends of the CDR3 on it are uncertain; the CDR3 is the one TCRdb lists. The J gene is TRBJ1-2, the V gene TRBV19. The CDR3 spans 10 residues, counting both ends. Germline CDR1 and CDR2: LNHDA and SQIVND (reference sequence). CDR3: CASSGTPFKR.

This clone has more than one count but fewer than ten. The chain recombines TRBV7-8 with TRBJ2-7, with D unresolved. The length of the CDR3 is 13 residues. CDR1 is SGHVS and CDR2 is FQNEAQ in the germline V gene. V shed 1 base and J shed 4 bases, with 8 bases lying between them. The CDR3 region has the DNA TGTGCCAGCAGCTTAGAGCTTACTTACGAGCAGTACTTC. Residues: CASSLELTYEQYF.

The rearrangement links TRBV4-2 to TRBJ2-2; D unresolved. The CDR3 is made up of 13 amino acids. Germline V gene lookup returns CDR1 LGHNA and CDR2 YNFKEQ. The ends were cut back, 0 bases at V and 8 bases at J, with 7 bases in the middle. CDR3 region: CASSQEWAGELFF. CDR3 nucleotides: TGTGCCAGCAGCCAAGAGTGGGCTGGGGAGCTGTTTTTT.

The V call is TRBV6-5, the J call TRBJ1-2; D is undetermined. Germline-derived CDR1 and CDR2 are MNHEY and SVGAGI. The V end lost 2 bases, the J end lost 3 bases, and 13 bases lay between the germline ends. The CDR3 consists of 15 residues. The CDR3: CASSYDSGNYYGYTF. The CDR3 DNA is TGTGCCAGCAGTTACGATTCGGGAAATTACTATGGCTACACCTTC.